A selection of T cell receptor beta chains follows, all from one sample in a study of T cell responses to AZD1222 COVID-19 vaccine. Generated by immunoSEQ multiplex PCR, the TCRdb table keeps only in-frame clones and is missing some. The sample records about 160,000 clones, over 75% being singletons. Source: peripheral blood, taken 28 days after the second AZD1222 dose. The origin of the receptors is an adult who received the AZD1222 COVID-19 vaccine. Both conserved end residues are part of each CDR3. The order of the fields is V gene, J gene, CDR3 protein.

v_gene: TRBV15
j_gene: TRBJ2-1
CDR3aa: CATENYNEQFF

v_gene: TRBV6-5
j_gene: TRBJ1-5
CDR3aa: CASTRGGSGNQPQHF

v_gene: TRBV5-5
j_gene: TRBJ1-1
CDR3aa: CASRRQPNTEAFF

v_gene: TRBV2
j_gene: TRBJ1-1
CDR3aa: CASQTDLNTEAFF

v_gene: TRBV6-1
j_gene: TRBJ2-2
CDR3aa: CASSEAPADGELFF

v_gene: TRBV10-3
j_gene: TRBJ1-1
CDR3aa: CAISESGRPSNTEAFF

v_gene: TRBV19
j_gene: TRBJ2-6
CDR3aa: CASSTPGANVLTF

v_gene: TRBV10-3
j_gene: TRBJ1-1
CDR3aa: CAISESPGGTEAFF

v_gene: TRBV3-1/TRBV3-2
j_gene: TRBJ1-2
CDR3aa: CASRTANYGYTF

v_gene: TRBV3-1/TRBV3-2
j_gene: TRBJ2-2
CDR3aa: CASTHGGATGELFF

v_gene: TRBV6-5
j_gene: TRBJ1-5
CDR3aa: CASSPRPEGNQPQHF

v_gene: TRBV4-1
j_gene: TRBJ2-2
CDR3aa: CASSHRGLAGELARELFF

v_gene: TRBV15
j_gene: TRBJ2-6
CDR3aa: CAILSGANVLTF

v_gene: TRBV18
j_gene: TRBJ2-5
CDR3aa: CASSPPRGRKETQYF

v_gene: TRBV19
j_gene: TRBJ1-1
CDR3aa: CASSVGQGRETEAFF

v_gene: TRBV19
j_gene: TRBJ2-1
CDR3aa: CASSIGDRINEQFF

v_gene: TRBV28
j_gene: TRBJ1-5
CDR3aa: CASSQRQALGPQHF

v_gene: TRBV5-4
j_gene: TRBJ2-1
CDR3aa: CASSPDYGGLEGHNEQFF

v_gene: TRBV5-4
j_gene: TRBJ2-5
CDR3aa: CASSRERQETQYF

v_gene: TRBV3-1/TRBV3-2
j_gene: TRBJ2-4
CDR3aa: CASSRGTSGSGNIQYF

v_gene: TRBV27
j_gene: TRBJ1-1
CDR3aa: CASRVSWDTEAFF

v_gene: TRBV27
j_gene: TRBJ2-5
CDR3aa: CASSQLAGRETQYF

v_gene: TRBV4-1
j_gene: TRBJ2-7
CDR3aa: CASSQEQGGEQYF

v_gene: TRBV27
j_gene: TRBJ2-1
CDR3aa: CASRTSGSYNEQFF

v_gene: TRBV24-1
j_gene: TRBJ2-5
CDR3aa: CATSDGGFEETQYF

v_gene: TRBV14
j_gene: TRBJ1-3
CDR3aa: CASSQGNSRNTIYF

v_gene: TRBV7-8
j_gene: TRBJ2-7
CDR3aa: CASSLVAASYEQYF

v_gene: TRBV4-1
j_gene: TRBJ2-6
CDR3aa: CASSQGEAGANVLTF

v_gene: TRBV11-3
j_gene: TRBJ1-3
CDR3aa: CASSPGSFSTIYF

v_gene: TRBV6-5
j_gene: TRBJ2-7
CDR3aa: CASSHTSGEQYF

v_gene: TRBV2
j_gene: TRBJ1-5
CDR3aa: CASRGGTVNQPQHF

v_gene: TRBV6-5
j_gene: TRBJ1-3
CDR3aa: CASKAGILGNTIYF

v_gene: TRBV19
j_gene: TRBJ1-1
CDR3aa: CASRIGVSNTEAFF

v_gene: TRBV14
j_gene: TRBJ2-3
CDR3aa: CASSRGGAGTQYF

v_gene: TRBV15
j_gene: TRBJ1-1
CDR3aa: CATSRPGRTEAFF

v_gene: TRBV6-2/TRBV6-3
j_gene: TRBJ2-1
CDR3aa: CASTPSIGGSEQFF

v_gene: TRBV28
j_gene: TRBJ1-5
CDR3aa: CASTGGAGQPQHF

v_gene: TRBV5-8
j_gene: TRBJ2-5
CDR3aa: CASSLEGSGRQRETQYF

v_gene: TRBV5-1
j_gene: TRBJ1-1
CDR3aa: CASSPGPMNTEAFF

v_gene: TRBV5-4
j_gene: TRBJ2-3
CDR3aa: CASSPEGRTTDTQYF

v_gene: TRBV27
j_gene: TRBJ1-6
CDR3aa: CASRTDRGRNSPLHF

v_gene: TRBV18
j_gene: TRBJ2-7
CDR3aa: CASSPFRIDEQYF

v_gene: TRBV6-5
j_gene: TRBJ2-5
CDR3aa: CASSLEPIYQETQYF

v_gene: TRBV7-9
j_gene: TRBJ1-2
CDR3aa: CASSFRGRRDYGYTF

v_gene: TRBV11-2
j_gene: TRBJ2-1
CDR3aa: CASSLDPVLAGRGEQFF

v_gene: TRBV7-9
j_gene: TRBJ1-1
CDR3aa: CASSFTATGLNTEAFF

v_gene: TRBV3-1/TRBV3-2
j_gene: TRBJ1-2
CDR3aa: CASSQGGGYGIYGYTF

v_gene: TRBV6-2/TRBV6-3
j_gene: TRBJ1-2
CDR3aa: CASSRYGLLRDYGYTF

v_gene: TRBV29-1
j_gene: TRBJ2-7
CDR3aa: CSVEDLGPGVTYEQYF

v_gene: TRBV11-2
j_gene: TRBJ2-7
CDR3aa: CASSLELSYEQYF

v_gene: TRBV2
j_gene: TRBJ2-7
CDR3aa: CASMQSEQYF

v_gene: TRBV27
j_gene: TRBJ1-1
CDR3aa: CASSFAPNTEAFF

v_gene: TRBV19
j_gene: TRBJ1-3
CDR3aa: CASSILPGPGNTIYF

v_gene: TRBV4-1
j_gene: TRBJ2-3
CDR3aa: CASSQDPGSGSTDTQYF

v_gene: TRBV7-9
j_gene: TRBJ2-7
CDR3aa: CASSFSADYEQYF

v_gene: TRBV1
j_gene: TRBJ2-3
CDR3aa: CTSSQVNTQYF

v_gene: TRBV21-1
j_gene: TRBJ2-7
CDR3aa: CASSKAGRNYEQYF

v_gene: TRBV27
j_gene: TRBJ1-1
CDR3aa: CASKVEPANTEAFF